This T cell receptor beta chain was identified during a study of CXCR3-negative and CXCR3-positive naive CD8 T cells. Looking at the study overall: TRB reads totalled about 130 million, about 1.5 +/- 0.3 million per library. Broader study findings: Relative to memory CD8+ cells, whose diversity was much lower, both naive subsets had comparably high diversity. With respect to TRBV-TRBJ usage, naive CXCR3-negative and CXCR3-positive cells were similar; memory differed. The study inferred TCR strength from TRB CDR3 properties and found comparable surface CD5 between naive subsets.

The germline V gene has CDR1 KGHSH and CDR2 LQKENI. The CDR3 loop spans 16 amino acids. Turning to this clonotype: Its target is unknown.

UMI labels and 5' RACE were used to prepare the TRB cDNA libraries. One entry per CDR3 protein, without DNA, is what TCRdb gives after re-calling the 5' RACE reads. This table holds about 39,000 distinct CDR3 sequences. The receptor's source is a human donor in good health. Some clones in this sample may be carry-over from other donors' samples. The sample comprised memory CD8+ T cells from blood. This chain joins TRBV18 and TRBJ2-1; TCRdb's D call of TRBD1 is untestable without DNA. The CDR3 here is CASSRPGGAVRDEQFF.